The clone carrying this T cell receptor (beta chain) appeared a few times. Each CDR3 protein gets one entry after TCRdb re-called the 5' RACE reads with MiXCR. The sample has some 77,000 distinct CDR3 sequences, approximately 5% seen once. This CDR3 contains 15 residues. V shed 0 bases, J shed 5 bases, and the junction held 5 bases outside the gene matches. Germline V lookup: CDR1 GTSNPN, CDR2 SVGIG (reference sequence). The sample is drawn from a study of early T cells in non-severe SARS-CoV-2 infection. Sequenced material: whole blood, taken at baseline. The chain carries TRBV30 and TRBJ1-5, with TRBD1 matching over 9 bases. This TCR came from an adult who was a healthcare worker with PCR-confirmed SARS-CoV-2 infection or an uninfected control (not recorded which). The CDR3 reads CAWSVTGQGHQPQHF. DNA for the CDR3: TGTGCCTGGAGTGTCACGGGACAGGGTCATCAGCCCCAGCATTTT.